This T cell receptor (beta chain) comes out of a study of monozygotic twins with inflammatory bowel disease. In preparing each TCR library, about 3.5 ug of total RNA was used. Reanalyzing the 5' RACE reads, TCRdb keeps one entry per CDR3 protein, without DNA. Its table records approximately 300,000 distinct CDR3 sequences. Germline V gene sequence: CDR1 SGHVS, CDR2 FQNEAQ. The CDR3 consists of 14 residues. The sequencing sample was made of blood. The chain has TRBV7-8 and TRBJ2-7. The sequence came from a human donor with ulcerative colitis or Crohn's disease, or a healthy co-twin of an affected twin (not recorded which). CDR3 sequence reads: CASSLTGNSYEQYF.